This T cell receptor beta chain was identified in a study of PD-L1 blockade in urothelial cancer. Study in general: Males with bladder-origin urothelial cancer made up about 90% of the roughly 29 patients. Patients had been given 0 to 3 earlier chemotherapy regimens.

Germline trimming cut 4 bases from V and 7 bases from J; bases unmatched to any gene: 14. Germline assignment: CDR1 SGHRS and CDR2 YFSETQ. The CDR3 covers 15 residues. Profiling relied on immunoSEQ multiplex PCR, and the TCRdb table lists in-frame clones only, not all of them. The sample carries some 50,000 clones, 70% to 90% recorded once. As for this clone: Its antigen is undetermined.

Specified time point: peripheral blood 6 weeks after treatment start. Whole-study results and caveats: Tumor-associated TCR clones expanded more in blood at 3 weeks in patients with durable benefit.

The sequence was obtained from a man aged 45-60 years with urothelial cancer. J is TRBJ2-7 and V is TRBV5-1; TRBD1 aligns across 7 bases. Sequencing used PBMCs, obtained around atezolizumab (anti-PD-L1) treatment. CDR3 sequence: CASSLPGQSSREQYF. Written as DNA, the CDR3 is TGCGCCAGCAGCCTCCCGGGACAGTCCTCTCGTGAGCAGTACTTC.